This note documents a single T cell receptor (beta chain) sequence. Its antigen is currently unknown. This entry is derived from a study of cytomegalovirus exposure and HLA in healthy donors. The study, taken as a whole, reports: Previously analyzed data showed that most TCR beta V segments were productive at a frequency of about 87% or about 30%. Rarity held for most TCR sequences, but there were some public TCRs that occurred in many donors. Reportedly, TCR beta sequences accurately predicted HLA-A and HLA-B alleles in most subjects.

V dropped 1 base and J dropped 3 bases, with 13 bases sitting between them. The CDR3 runs 16 residues. CDR1 and CDR2 (germline): KGHSH, LQKENI. The PCR contained 60 Vbeta and 13 Jbeta primers. Some clones are missing from TCRdb's copy, which holds only in-frame ones; the method was immunoSEQ multiplex PCR. The table shows fewer than 120,000 clones, with more than 60% occurring only once. The receptor was isolated from a young man in good health and CMV-seropositive. Sequencing was carried out using PBMCs. The chain joins TRBV18 to TRBJ1-3, with no clear D. CDR3 nucleotide sequence: TGTGCCAGCTCACCACGTCCGGGTTCCGGTGGAAACACCATATATTTT. Its protein is CASSPRPGSGGNTIYF.